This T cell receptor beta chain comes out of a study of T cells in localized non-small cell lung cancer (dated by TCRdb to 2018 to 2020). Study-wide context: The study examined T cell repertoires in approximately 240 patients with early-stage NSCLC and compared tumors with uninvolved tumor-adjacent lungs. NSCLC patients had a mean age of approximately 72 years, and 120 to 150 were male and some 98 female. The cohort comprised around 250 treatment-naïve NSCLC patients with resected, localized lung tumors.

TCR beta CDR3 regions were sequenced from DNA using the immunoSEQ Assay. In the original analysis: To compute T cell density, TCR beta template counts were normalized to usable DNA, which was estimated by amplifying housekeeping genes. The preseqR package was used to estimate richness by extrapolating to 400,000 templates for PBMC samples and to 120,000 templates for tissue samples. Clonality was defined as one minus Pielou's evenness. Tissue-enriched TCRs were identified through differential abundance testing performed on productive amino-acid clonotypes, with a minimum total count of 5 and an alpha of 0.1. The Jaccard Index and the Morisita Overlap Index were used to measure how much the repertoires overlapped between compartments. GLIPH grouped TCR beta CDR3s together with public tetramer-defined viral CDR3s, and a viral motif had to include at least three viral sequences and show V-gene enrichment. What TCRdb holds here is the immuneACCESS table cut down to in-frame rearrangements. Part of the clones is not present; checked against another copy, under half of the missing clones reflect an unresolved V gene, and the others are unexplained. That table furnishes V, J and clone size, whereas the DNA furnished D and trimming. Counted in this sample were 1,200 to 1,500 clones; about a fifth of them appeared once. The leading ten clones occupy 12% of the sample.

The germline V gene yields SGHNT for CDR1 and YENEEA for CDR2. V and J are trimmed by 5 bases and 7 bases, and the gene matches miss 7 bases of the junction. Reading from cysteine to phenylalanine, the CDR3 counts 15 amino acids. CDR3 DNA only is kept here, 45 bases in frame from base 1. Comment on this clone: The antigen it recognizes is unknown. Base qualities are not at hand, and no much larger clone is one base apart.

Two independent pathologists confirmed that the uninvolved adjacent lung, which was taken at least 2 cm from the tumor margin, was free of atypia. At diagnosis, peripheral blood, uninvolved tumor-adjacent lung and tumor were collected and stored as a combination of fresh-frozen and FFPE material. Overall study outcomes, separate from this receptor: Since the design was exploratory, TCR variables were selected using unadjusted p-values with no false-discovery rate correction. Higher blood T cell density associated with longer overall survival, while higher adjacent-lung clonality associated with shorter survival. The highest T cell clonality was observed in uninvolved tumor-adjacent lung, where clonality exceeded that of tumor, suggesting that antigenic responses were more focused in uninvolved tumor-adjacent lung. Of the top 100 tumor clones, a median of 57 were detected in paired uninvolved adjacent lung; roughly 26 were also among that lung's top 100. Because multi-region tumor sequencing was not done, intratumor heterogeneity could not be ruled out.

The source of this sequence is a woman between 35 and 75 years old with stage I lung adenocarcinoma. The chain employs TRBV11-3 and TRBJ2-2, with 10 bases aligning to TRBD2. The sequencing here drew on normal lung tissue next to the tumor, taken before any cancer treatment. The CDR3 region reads CASSPGLAWVGELFF. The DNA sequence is TGTGCCAGCAGCCCGGGACTAGCGTGGGTCGGGGAGCTGTTTTTT. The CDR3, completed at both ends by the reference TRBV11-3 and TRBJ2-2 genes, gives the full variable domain EAGVVQSPRYKIIEKKQPVAFWCNPISGHNTLYWYLQNLGQGPELLIRYENEEAVDDSQLPKDRFSAERLKGVDSTLKIQPAELGDSAVYLCASSPGLAWVGELFFGEGSRLTVL.